This TCR beta chain is drawn from a study of blood T cell repertoires in COVID-19. Study summary: Italy, Spain and the United States were the sources of the convalescent and acute COVID-19 samples.

This table comes from immunoSEQ multiplex PCR, and its TCRdb copy is limited to in-frame clones, with some not included. The sample yields 200,000 to 250,000 clones, approximately 75% seen once. From germline, CDR1 is SNHLY and CDR2 FYNNEI. The ends were cut back, 3 bases at V and 8 bases at J, with 16 bases in the middle. The CDR3 loop spans 14 amino acids. This clone turned up a few times. This chain uses TRBV2 with TRBJ1-2; D perhaps matches TRBD1 (5 bases). The sequence derives from a man between 40 and 49 years old who had recovered from COVID-19. The sample was PBMCs or T cells enriched from blood (not recorded which). The CDR3 loop reads CASSDTGERGGYTF. The CDR3 nucleotides read TGTGCCAGCAGTGATACGGGGGAAAGGGGAGGCTACACCTTC.